This TCR beta chain was obtained from a study of T cells in localized non-small cell lung cancer. Whole-study results and caveats: Uninvolved adjacent lung had higher T cell clonality than tumor and all other tissues. Sequencing covered just one tumor region, so heterogeneity cannot be ruled out.

The method was immunoSEQ multiplex PCR; TCRdb's version includes in-frame clones alone and lacks a portion of them. The sample has 130,000 or so clones; more than 80% are singletons. For this clone: Its antigen remains unidentified.

Per the germline V gene, CDR1 is SGHRS and CDR2 is YFSETQ. J was trimmed by 1 base and V by 3 bases; bases with no gene match: 6. This CDR3 has 15 residues. This clonotype was sampled from a female donor of 60 years or more with stage I lung adenocarcinoma. V is TRBV5-1 and J is TRBJ1-1; 7 nucleotides align to TRBD1. Specimen: peripheral blood, collected before any cancer treatment. CDR3 nucleotides: TGCGCCAGCAGCTCCCGACAGGGACAGAACACTGAAGCTTTCTTT. This gives the protein CASSSRQGQNTEAFF.